These 14 T cell receptor beta chains share one sample of origin, sequenced in a study of T cell responses to AZD1222 COVID-19 vaccine. TCRdb's copy holds only in-frame clones and misses some; the assay was immunoSEQ multiplex PCR. The profile shows roughly 150,000 clones, 90% to 95% of them singletons. Sample: peripheral blood, taken on day 0 of AZD1222 vaccination. These receptors were taken from an adult in good health.

V usage is TRBV7-9 and J usage is TRBJ2-1; 10 bases fit TRBD2. V trimming: 4 bases; J trimming: 5 bases; junction bases outside the gene matches: 11. This CDR3 is 17 amino acids long. The germline gives CDR1 SEHNR, CDR2 FQNEAQ (reference sequence). The CDR3 DNA reads as TGTGCCAGCAGCTCTGGGCGGCTAGCGGGAGCGGACAATGAGCAGTTCTTC. This gives the protein CASSSGRLAGADNEQFF.

Written as DNA, the CDR3 is TGTGCCAGCAGCCCCGGGACAGGGGTCTACGAGCAGTACTTC. Amino acid sequence: CASSPGTGVYEQYF. The chain uses TRBV7-2 and TRBJ2-7; 10 bases map to TRBD1. Trimming took 5 bases from V and 3 from J; bases not matched to a gene: 4. Germline V lookup: CDR1 SGHTA, CDR2 FQGNSA. This CDR3 contains 14 residues.

The chain carries TRBV18 and TRBJ1-1, with 7 bases aligning to TRBD1. J lost 0 bases, V lost 2 bases, and 3 bases had no gene match. The CDR3 runs 15 residues. CDR1 and CDR2 (germline): KGHSH, LQKENI. The CDR3 DNA is TGTGCCAGCTCACCAAACACAGGGGTGAACACTGAAGCTTTCTTT. It is translated as CASSPNTGVNTEAFF.

This clone was detected only once. The genes are TRBV18 and TRBJ2-7, with D tentatively TRBD2 (6 bases). This CDR3 is built from 15 residues. V shed 6 bases and J shed 0 bases, with 15 bases lying between them. Germline CDR1 KGHSH, CDR2 LQKENI. DNA for the CDR3: TGTGCCAGCTCGCCCGGACTACCCAACTCCTACGAGCAGTACTTC. Translation: CASSPGLPNSYEQYF. The whole variable domain, filled in from reference TRBV18 and TRBJ2-7, reads NAGVMQNPRHLVRRRGQEARLRCSPMKGHSHVYWYRQLPEEGLKFMVYLQKENIIDESGMPKERFSAEFPKEGPSILRIQQVVRGDSAAYFCASSPGLPNSYEQYFGPGTRLTVT.

The chain has TRBV7-2 and TRBJ1-6; 8 bases map to TRBD1. V shed 1 base, J shed 12 bases, and the junction held 2 bases outside the gene matches. This CDR3 region has 13 residues. Germline V gives CDR1 SGHTA, CDR2 FQGNSA. The CDR3 protein is CASSLGGTGPLHF. Here the CDR3 DNA reads TGTGCCAGCAGCTTAGGAGGGACAGGACCCCTCCACTTT.

The chain uses TRBV27 and TRBJ2-1; 15 bases agree with TRBD2. The CDR3 runs to 15 residues. Germline V gene sequence: CDR1 MNHEY, CDR2 SMNVEV (reference sequence). With V trimmed by 5 bases and J by 7 bases, 3 bases remained unmatched. CDR3 DNA: TGTGCCAGCAGTGGGGGACTAGCGGGAGGAAATGAGCAGTTCTTC. Translated: CASSGGLAGGNEQFF.

This rearrangement joins TRBV5-5 to TRBJ2-1, with 8 bases lining up with TRBD2. The CDR3 covers 17 residues. Germline V gives CDR1 SGHKS, CDR2 YYEKEE (reference sequence). Trimming at V came to 1 base and at J to 1 base, leaving 7 bases not matched to a gene. This CDR3 reads CASSLRLAGRSYNEQFF. CDR3 DNA sequence: TGTGCCAGCAGCTTGAGGCTAGCGGGTAGATCCTACAATGAGCAGTTCTTC.

This clone was observed a handful of times. V and J are TRBV2 and TRBJ2-7; D gene uncertain. Germline loops: CDR1 SNHLY, CDR2 FYNNEI. Trimming took off 3 bases at V and 2 bases at J, with 2 bases between the two ends. CDR3 length: 11 amino acids. CDR3 in DNA: TGTGCCAGCAGTGACGCCTACGAGCAGTACTTC. Amino acids: CASSDAYEQYF.

This sequence joins TRBV12-5 and TRBJ2-7; tentatively, D is TRBD1 or TRBD2 (5 bases each). The CDR3 is 19 residues long. V was shortened by 0 bases and J by 4 bases, with 25 bases between the two germline ends. Germline V CDR1 and CDR2: LGHNT, FRNRAP. CDR3 amino acids: CASGLVSLGPSWPGYEQYF. CDR3 nucleotide sequence: TGTGCTAGTGGTTTGGTAAGTCTGGGGCCTTCCTGGCCGGGATACGAGCAGTACTTC. Supplemented by reference TRBV12-5 and TRBJ2-7, the full variable domain reads DARVTQTPRHKVTEMGQEVTMRCQPILGHNTVFWYRQTMMQGLELLAYFRNRAPLDDSGMPKDRFSAEMPDATLATLKIQPSEPRDSAVYFCASGLVSLGPSWPGYEQYFGPGTRLTVT.

The chain employs TRBV9 and TRBJ2-3, with D possibly being TRBD2 (6 bases). The CDR3 has 14 residues. From germline, CDR1 is SGDLS and CDR2 YYNGEE. V dropped 0 bases and J dropped 5 bases, with 10 bases sitting between them. CDR3 amino acids: CASSVGGVGDTQYF. CDR3 in DNA: TGTGCCAGCAGCGTAGGGGGGGTTGGAGATACGCAGTATTTT.

This chain connects TRBV28 to TRBJ1-1, with no clear D. Trimming cost V 4 bases and J 0 bases, with 3 bases left between them. This CDR3 is 12 amino acids long. Germline CDR1 MDHEN, CDR2 SYDVKM. As DNA, the CDR3 is TGTGCCAGCAGTTGGGTGAACACTGAAGCTTTCTTT. Translating it yields CASSWVNTEAFF.

The gene calls are TRBV2 and TRBJ2-1; TRBD1 matches at 9 bases. The V gene end was trimmed by 6 bases and the J gene end by 9 bases; junction bases not matched to a gene: 12. The CDR3 is made up of 15 amino acids. Germline CDR1 reads SNHLY; CDR2 reads FYNNEI. This chain's CDR3 is CASRATTGGKGEQFF. Written as DNA, the CDR3 is TGTGCCAGCAGAGCAACGACAGGGGGGAAAGGTGAGCAGTTCTTC.

This rearrangement joins TRBV18 to TRBJ2-5; weak D call: TRBD2 (6 bases). This CDR3 has 15 amino acids. Per germline, CDR1 KGHSH and CDR2 LQKENI. V was shortened by 1 base and J by 2 bases, with 11 bases between the two germline ends. The CDR3 region has the DNA TGTGCCAGCTCACCACGGACTACCTTACAAGAGACCCAGTACTTC. Translating gives CASSPRTTLQETQYF.

The rearrangement joins TRBV11-2 to TRBJ2-3, with 9 bases lining up with TRBD2. With 3 bases clipped from V and 5 bases from J, the junction kept 15 bases outside the gene matches. Germline V gene lookup returns CDR1 SGHAT and CDR2 FQNNGV. The CDR3 sequence is 18 residues long. The CDR3: CASSFPHGTSLRGDTQYF. The CDR3 region has the DNA TGTGCCAGCAGCTTCCCCCACGGGACTAGCCTCAGGGGAGATACGCAGTATTTT.